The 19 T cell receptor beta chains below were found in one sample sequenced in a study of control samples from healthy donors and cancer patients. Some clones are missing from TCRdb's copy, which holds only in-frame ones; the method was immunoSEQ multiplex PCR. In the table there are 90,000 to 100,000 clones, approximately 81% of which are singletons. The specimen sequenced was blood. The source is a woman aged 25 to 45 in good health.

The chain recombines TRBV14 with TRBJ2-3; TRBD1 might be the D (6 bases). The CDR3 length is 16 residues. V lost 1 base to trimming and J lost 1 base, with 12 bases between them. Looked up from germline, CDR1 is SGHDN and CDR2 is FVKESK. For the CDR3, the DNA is TGTGCCAGCAGCCAAGTAACTGGGGGCGGCACAGATACGCAGTATTTT. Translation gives CASSQVTGGGTDTQYF. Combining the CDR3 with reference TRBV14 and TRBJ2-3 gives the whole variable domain EAGVTQFPSHSVIEKGQTVTLRCDPISGHDNLYWYRRVMGKEIKFLLHFVKESKQDESGMPNNRFLAERTGGTYSTLKVQPAELEDSGVYFCASSQVTGGGTDTQYFGPGTRLTVL.

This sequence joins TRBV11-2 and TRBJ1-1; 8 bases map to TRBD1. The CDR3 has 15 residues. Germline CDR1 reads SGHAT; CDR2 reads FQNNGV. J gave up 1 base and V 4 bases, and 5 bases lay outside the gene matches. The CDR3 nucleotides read TGTGCCAGCAGCTCAAGACAGGGGCGGAACACTGAAGCTTTCTTT. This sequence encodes CASSSRQGRNTEAFF. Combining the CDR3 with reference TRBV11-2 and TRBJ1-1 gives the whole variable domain EAGVAQSPRYKIIEKRQSVAFWCNPISGHATLYWYQQILGQGPKLLIQFQNNGVVDDSQLPKDRFSAERLKGVDSTLKIQPAKLEDSAVYLCASSSRQGRNTEAFFGQGTRLTVV.

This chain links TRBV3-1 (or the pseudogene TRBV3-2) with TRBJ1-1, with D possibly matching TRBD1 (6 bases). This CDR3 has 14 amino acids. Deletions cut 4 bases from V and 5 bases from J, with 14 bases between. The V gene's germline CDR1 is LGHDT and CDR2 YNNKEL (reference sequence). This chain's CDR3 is CASSPAAGETEAFF. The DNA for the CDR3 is TGTGCCAGCAGCCCAGCTGCAGGGGAAACTGAAGCTTTCTTT.

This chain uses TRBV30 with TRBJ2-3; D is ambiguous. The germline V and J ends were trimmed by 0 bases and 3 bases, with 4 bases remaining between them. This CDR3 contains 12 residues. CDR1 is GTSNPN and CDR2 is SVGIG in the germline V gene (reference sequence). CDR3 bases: TGTGCCTGGAGTGTACGAACAGATACGCAGTATTTT. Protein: CAWSVRTDTQYF.

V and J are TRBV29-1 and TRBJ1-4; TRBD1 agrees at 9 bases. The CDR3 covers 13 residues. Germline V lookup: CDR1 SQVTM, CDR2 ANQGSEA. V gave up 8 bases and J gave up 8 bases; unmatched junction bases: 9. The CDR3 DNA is TGCAGCATACGGACAGGGACAGGGGAAAAACTGTTTTTT. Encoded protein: CSIRTGTGEKLFF.

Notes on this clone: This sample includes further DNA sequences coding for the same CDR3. CDR3 amino acids: CASSLAGQRSSGNTIYF. For the CDR3, the DNA is TGCGCCAGCAGCTTGGCCGGACAGCGGAGCTCTGGAAACACCATATATTTT. This sequence joins TRBV5-1 and TRBJ1-3; possibly TRBD1 for D (6 bases). In germline, CDR1 is SGHRS, CDR2 YFSETQ. This CDR3 is built from 17 residues. The V end was cut by 0 bases, the J end by 0 bases, with 13 bases between.

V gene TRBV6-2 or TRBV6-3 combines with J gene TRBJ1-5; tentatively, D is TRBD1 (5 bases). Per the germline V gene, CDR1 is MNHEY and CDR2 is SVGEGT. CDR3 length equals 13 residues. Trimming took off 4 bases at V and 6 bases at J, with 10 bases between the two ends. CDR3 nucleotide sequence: TGTGCCAGCAGTTTCCGGGGGACTCAGCCCCAGCATTTT. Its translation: CASSFRGTQPQHF.

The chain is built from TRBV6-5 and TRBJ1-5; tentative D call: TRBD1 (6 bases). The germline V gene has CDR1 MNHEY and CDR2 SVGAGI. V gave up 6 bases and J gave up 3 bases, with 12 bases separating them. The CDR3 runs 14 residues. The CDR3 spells CASRDDRNNQPQHF. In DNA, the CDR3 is TGTGCCAGCAGGGACGACAGGAACAATCAGCCCCAGCATTTT.

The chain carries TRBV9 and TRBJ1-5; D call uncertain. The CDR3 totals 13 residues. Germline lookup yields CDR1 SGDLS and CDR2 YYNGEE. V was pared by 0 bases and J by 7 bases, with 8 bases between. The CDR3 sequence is CASSVDGYQPQHF. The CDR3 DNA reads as TGTGCCAGCAGCGTAGATGGTTACCAGCCCCAGCATTTT.

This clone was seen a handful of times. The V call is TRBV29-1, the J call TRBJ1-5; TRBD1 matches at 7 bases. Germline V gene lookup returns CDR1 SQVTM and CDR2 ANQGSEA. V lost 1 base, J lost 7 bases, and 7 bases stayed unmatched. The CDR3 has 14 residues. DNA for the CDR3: TGCAGCGTTGAAGTACAGGGGAAAGGCCAGCCCCAGCATTTT. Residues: CSVEVQGKGQPQHF.

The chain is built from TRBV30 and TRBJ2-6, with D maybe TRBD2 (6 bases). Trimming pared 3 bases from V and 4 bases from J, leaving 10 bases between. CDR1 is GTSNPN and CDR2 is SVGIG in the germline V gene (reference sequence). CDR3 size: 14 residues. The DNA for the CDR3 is TGTGCCTGGAGGGAGGGGTCCGGGGCCAACGTCCTGACTTTC. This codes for CAWREGSGANVLTF. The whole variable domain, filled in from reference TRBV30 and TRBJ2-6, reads SQTIHQWPATLVQPVGSPLSLECTVEGTSNPNLYWYRQAAGRGLQLLFYSVGIGQISSEVPQNLSASRPQDRQFILSSKKLLLSDSGFYLCAWREGSGANVLTFGAGSRLTVL.

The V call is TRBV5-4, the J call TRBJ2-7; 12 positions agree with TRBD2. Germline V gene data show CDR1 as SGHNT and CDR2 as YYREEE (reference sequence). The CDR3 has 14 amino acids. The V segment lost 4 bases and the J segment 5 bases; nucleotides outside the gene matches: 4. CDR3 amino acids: CASSRRLAGDEQYF. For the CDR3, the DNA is TGTGCCAGCAGCCGTAGACTAGCGGGGGACGAGCAGTACTTC.

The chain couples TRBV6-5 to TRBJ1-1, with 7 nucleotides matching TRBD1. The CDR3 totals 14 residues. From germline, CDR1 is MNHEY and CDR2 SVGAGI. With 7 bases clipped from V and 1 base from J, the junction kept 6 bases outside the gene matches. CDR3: CASNLPGGNTEAFF. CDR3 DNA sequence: TGTGCCAGCAACTTGCCAGGGGGGAACACTGAAGCTTTCTTT.

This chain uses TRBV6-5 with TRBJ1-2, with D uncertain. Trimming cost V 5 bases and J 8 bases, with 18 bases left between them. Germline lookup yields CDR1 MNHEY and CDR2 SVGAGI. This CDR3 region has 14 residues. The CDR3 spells CASSIGSELGGYTF. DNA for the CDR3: TGTGCCAGCAGTATAGGTTCGGAACTCGGGGGCTACACCTTC.

The CDR3 loop reads CASTTVGDRGRDTF. The CDR3 region has the DNA TGTGCCAGCACCACCGTGGGGGACAGGGGGAGGGACACCTTC. The V gene is TRBV6-5, the J gene TRBJ1-2; TRBD1 matches at 11 bases. V lost 7 bases to trimming and J lost 12 bases; unmatched junction nucleotides: 13. The CDR3 totals 14 residues. Per the germline V gene, CDR1 is MNHEY and CDR2 is SVGAGI.

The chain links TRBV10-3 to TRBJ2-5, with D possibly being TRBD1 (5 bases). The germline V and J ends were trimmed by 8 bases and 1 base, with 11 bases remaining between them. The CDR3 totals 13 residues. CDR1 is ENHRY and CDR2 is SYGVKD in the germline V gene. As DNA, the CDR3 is TGTGCCATCGCCTGGACACCCCAAGAGACCCAGTACTTC. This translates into CAIAWTPQETQYF.

The CDR3 here is CASSGDRGNSPLHF. For the CDR3, the DNA is TGTGCCAGCTCCGGGGACAGGGGGAATTCACCCCTCCACTTT. The rearrangement links TRBV9 to TRBJ1-6, with 11 positions matching TRBD1. Germline loops: CDR1 SGDLS, CDR2 YYNGEE. Losses at the gene ends were 7 bases for V and 7 bases for J; bases not matched to a gene: 4. The CDR3 spans 14 residues.

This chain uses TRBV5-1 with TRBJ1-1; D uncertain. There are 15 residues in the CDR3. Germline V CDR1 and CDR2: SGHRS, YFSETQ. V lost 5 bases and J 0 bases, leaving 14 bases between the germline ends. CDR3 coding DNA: TGCGCCAGCAGGAGGGTGTCGGGGATGAACACTGAAGCTTTCTTT. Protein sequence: CASRRVSGMNTEAFF.

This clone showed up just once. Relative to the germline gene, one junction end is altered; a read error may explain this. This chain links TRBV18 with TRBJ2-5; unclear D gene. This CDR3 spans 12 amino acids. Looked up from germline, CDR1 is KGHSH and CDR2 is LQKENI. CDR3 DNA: TGTGCCAGCTCGCCACAACAAGAGACCCAGTACTTC. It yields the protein CASSPQQETQYF.